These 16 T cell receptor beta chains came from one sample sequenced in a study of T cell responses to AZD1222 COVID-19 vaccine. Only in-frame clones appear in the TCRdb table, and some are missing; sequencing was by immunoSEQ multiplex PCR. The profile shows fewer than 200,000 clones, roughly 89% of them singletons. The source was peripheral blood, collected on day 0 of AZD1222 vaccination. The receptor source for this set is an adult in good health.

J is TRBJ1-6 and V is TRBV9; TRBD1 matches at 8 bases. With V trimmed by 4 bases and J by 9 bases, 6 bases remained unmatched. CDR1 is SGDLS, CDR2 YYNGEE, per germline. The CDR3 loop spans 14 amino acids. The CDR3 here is CASSSQGGGSPLHF. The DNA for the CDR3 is TGTGCCAGCAGCTCACAGGGGGGAGGTTCACCCCTCCACTTT.

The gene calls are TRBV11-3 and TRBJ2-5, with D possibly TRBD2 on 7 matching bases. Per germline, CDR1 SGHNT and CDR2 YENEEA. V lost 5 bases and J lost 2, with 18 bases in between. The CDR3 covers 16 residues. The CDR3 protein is CASSENRGAGQETQYF. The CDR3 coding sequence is TGTGCCAGCAGCGAAAATCGGGGGGCAGGGCAAGAGACCCAGTACTTC.

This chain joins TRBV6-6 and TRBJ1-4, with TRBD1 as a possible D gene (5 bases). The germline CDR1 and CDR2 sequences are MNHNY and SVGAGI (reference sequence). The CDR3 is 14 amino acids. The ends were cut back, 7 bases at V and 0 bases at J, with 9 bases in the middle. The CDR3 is CASKKGPTNEKLFF. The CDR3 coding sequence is TGTGCCAGCAAGAAGGGGCCAACTAATGAAAAACTGTTTTTT.

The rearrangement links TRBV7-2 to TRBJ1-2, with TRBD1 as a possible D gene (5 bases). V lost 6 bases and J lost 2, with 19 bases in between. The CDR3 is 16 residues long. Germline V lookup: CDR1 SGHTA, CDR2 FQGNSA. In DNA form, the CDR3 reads TGTGCCAGCAGTAATCCGTGGGCAGGGTGGAACTATGGCTACACCTTC. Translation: CASSNPWAGWNYGYTF.

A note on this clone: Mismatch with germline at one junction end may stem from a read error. CDR3 coding DNA: TGTGCCAACAGTTACGGACTAGCGGCCACAGATACGCAGTATTTT. It codes for CANSYGLAATDTQYF. The genes are TRBV27 and TRBJ2-3; 10 positions agree with TRBD2. This CDR3 has 15 residues. Germline V gene lookup returns CDR1 MNHEY and CDR2 SMNVEV (reference sequence).

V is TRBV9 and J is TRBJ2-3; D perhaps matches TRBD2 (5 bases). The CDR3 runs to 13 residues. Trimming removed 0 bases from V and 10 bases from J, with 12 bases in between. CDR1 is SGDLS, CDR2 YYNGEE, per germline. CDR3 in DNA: TGTGCCAGCAGCGTAGAACCTAAGAGGGCGCAGTATTTT. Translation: CASSVEPKRAQYF.

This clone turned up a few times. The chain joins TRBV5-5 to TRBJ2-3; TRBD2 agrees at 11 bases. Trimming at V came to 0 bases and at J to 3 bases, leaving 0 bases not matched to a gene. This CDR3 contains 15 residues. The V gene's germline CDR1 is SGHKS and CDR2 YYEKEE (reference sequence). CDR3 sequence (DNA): TGTGCCAGCAGCTTGGGACTAGCGGGGACAGATACGCAGTATTTT. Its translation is CASSLGLAGTDTQYF. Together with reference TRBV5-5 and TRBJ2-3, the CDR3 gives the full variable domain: DAGVTQSPTHLIKTRGQQVTLRCSPISGHKSVSWYQQVLGQGPQFIFQYYEKEERGRGNFPDRFSARQFPNYSSELNVNALLLGDSALYLCASSLGLAGTDTQYFGPGTRLTVL.

For the CDR3, the DNA is TGCGCCAGCAGCCAAGAGAGTGGGCAGGGGATGGGACAGCCCCAGCATTTT. This codes for CASSQESGQGMGQPQHF. The genes are TRBV4-1 and TRBJ1-5, with D possibly being TRBD1 (6 bases). V dropped 0 bases and J dropped 7 bases, with 19 bases sitting between them. This CDR3 is 17 amino acids long. Germline CDR1 and CDR2: MGHRA and YSYEKL.

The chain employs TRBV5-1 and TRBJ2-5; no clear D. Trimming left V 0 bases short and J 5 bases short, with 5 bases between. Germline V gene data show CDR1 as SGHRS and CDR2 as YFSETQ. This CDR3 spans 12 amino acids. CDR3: CASSLGLETQYF. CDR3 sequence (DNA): TGCGCCAGCAGCTTGGGGCTGGAGACCCAGTACTTC.

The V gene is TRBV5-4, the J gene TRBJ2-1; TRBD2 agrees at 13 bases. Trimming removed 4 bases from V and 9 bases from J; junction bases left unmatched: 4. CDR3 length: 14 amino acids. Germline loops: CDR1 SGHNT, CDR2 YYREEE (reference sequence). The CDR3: CASSGTSGIGEQFF. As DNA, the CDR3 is TGTGCCAGCAGCGGGACTAGCGGGATTGGTGAGCAGTTCTTC.

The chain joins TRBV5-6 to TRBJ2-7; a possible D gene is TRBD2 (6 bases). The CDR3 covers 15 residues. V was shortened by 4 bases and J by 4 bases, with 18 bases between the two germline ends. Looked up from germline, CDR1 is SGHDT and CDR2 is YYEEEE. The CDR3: CASSQGPTGTYEQYF. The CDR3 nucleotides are TGTGCCAGCAGCCAAGGGCCCACGGGGACTTACGAGCAGTACTTC.

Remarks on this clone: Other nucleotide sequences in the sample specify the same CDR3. This CDR3 is CASSYKGDTEAFF. The CDR3, as DNA: TGTGCCAGCAGTTACAAGGGGGACACTGAAGCTTTCTTT. V usage is TRBV6-5 and J usage is TRBJ1-1; perhaps TRBD1 as D (6 bases). The V end lost 2 bases, the J end lost 3 bases, and 7 bases lay between the germline ends. Germline loops: CDR1 MNHEY, CDR2 SVGAGI. The CDR3 totals 13 residues.

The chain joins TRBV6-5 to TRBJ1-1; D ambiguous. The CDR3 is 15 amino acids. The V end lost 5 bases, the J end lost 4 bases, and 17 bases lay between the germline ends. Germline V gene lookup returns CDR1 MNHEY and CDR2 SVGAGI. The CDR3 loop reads CASSPVITRSTEAFF. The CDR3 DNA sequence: TGTGCCAGCAGTCCCGTTATCACCCGAAGCACTGAAGCTTTCTTT.

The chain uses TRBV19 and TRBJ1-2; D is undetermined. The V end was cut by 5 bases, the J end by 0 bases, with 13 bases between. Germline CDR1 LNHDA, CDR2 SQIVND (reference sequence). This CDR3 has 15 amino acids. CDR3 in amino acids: CASSRARRTNYGYTF. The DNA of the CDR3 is TGTGCCAGTAGTCGGGCCCGACGTACTAACTATGGCTACACCTTC. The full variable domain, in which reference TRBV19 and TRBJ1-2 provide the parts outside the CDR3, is DGGITQSPKYLFRKEGQNVTLSCEQNLNHDAMYWYRQDPGQGLRLIYYSQIVNDFQKGDIAEGYSVSREKKESFPLTVTSAQKNPTAFYLCASSRARRTNYGYTFGSGTRLTVV.

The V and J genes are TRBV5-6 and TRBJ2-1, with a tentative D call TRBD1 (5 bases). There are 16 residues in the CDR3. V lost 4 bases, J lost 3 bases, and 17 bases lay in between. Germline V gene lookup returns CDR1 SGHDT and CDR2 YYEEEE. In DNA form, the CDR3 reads TGTGCCAGCAGCAAAGGGGTGGGGATAGGCTACAATGAGCAGTTCTTC. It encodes CASSKGVGIGYNEQFF.

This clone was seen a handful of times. The CDR3 DNA follows: TGTGCCAGCAGCTGGGGAGCGGGAGGGCCGGGAGAGACCCAGTACTTC. Its protein is CASSWGAGGPGETQYF. The gene calls are TRBV3-1 (or the pseudogene TRBV3-2) and TRBJ2-5, with 10 bases fitting TRBD2. Per germline, CDR1 LGHDT and CDR2 YNNKEL (reference sequence). This CDR3 is 16 amino acids long. V was clipped by 5 bases and J by 4 bases; unmatched bases: 10.